The clone carrying this TCR beta chain was picked up a small number of times. The sample comes from a study of T-cell reconstitution after alpha-beta-depleted transplantation in children. The TCRbeta library incorporated unique molecular identifiers. Each CDR3 protein is one row after TCRdb ran MiXCR on the PCR reads. The sample lists about 410,000 distinct CDR3 sequences; around 21% were seen once. This CDR3 has 15 residues. V gave up 1 base and J gave up 3 bases, with 12 bases separating them. The V gene's germline CDR1 is MNHEY and CDR2 SMNVEV (reference sequence). The sequence was obtained from a human donor who donated a stem cell graft to a child with acute myeloid leukemia. This chain connects TRBV27 to TRBJ1-1, with a possible D match to TRBD1 (5 bases). The material sequenced was PBMCs from the stem cell graft donor, taken from the stem cell graft. Here the CDR3 reads CASSLLGTEDTEAFF. CDR3 nucleotide sequence: TGTGCCAGCAGTTTATTGGGGACGGAAGACACTGAAGCTTTCTTT.